These 24 T cell receptor beta chains share one sample of origin, sequenced in a study of OX40 agonist ivuxolimab in advanced cancers. TCRdb's table, derived via immunoSEQ multiplex PCR, lists solely in-frame clones and lacks some. The repertoire includes tens of thousands of clones, 85% of them detected once, and more than 3% sits in the top ten. The source was CD4+ or CD8+ T cells sorted from blood, collected in a trial of the OX40 agonist ivuxolimab. The receptors come from an adult with an advanced solid tumor such as melanoma, head and neck, liver or kidney cancer.

The rearrangement links TRBV6-1 to TRBJ1-3; D unresolved. CDR3 length: 13 amino acids. V lost 5 bases, J lost 0 bases, and 5 bases lay in between. Germline CDR1 and CDR2: MNHNS and SASEGT. CDR3 loop: CASSQPSGNTIYF. CDR3 nucleotides: TGTGCCAGCAGTCAACCCTCTGGAAACACCATATATTTT.

The chain links TRBV6-1 to TRBJ2-7, with D tentatively TRBD2 (6 bases). The CDR3 is made up of 14 amino acids. V lost 7 bases, J lost 3 bases, and 16 bases lay in between. Looked up from germline, CDR1 is MNHNS and CDR2 is SASEGT. CDR3 nucleotides: TGTGCCAGCATTCCCCCGGGACTCCTCTACGAGCAGTACTTC. It yields the protein CASIPPGLLYEQYF.

This clone was seen a handful of times. The chain recombines TRBV2 with TRBJ1-3; D not certain. CDR1 and CDR2 (germline): SNHLY, FYNNEI. V shed 6 bases and J shed 6 bases, with 3 bases lying between them. The CDR3 length is 10 residues. CDR3 DNA: TGTGCCAGCAGAGAAAACACCATATATTTT. Residues: CASRENTIYF.

V and J are TRBV11-2 and TRBJ2-7; D is unresolved. The V and J ends lost 5 bases and 2 bases respectively, with 16 bases between them. Germline V gene data show CDR1 as SGHAT and CDR2 as FQNNGV. There are 15 residues in the CDR3. DNA for the CDR3: TGTGCCAGCAGCCCCGAAGCGCTAGGAACCTACGAGCAGTACTTC. Translated: CASSPEALGTYEQYF.

The rearrangement uses TRBV13 and TRBJ2-3; D ambiguous. Trimming took 1 base from V and 2 from J, leaving 7 bases between them. The CDR3 loop spans 14 amino acids. Looked up from germline, CDR1 is PRHDT and CDR2 is FYEKMQ (reference sequence). CDR3 residues: CASSLVSNTDTQYF. The CDR3 bases are TGTGCCAGCAGCTTAGTGTCTAACACAGATACGCAGTATTTT. The full variable domain, with the rest looked up from reference TRBV13 and TRBJ2-3, is AAGVIQSPRHLIKEKRETATLKCYPIPRHDTVYWYQQGPGQDPQFLISFYEKMQSDKGSIPDRFSAQQFSDYHSELNMSSLELGDSALYFCASSLVSNTDTQYFGPGTRLTVL.

The chain is built from TRBV11-2 and TRBJ2-1; D is uncertain. This CDR3 region has 15 residues. V lost 5 bases and J 8 bases, leaving 19 bases between the germline ends. Germline lookup yields CDR1 SGHAT and CDR2 FQNNGV. CDR3 DNA: TGTGCCAGCAGCCTCGTTCGGACGCACGGCTATGAGCAGTTCTTC. It yields the protein CASSLVRTHGYEQFF.

The V call is TRBV5-6, the J call TRBJ2-2, with 10 bases aligning to TRBD2. The CDR3 is 16 residues long. V was pared by 2 bases and J by 0 bases, with 1 base of the junction left unmatched. Germline-derived CDR1 and CDR2 are SGHDT and YYEEEE. This CDR3 is CASSFSGGTNTGELFF. The CDR3 DNA reads TGTGCCAGCAGCTTTAGCGGGGGGACGAACACCGGGGAGCTGTTTTTT.

The chain joins TRBV2 to TRBJ2-1; tentative D call: TRBD2 (6 bases). Deletions cut 8 bases from V and 1 base from J, with 9 bases between. Germline loops: CDR1 SNHLY, CDR2 FYNNEI. The CDR3 has 13 amino acids. The CDR3 spells CASRDSSYNEQFF. The CDR3 nucleotides read TGTGCCAGCCGGGACTCTTCCTACAATGAGCAGTTCTTC.

This chain uses TRBV4-1 with TRBJ1-1; D is unclear. The CDR3 sequence is 14 residues long. V gave up 6 bases and J gave up 1 base, with 12 bases separating them. CDR1 is MGHRA, CDR2 YSYEKL, per germline. CDR3 region: CASRALLRNTEAFF. The CDR3 DNA reads TGCGCCAGCAGAGCCTTGTTGCGGAACACTGAAGCTTTCTTT.

This chain connects TRBV7-3 to TRBJ2-2; perhaps TRBD1 as D (6 bases). Trimming pared 5 bases from V and 9 bases from J, leaving 16 bases between. Germline CDR1 reads SGHTA; CDR2 reads FQGTGA. The CDR3 loop spans 14 amino acids. The CDR3 protein is CASSEGDNRRELFF. In nucleotides, the CDR3 is TGTGCCAGCAGCGAGGGGGACAATCGGAGGGAGCTGTTTTTT.

The chain has TRBV18 and TRBJ2-1; 10 nucleotides align to TRBD2. Trimming cost V 0 bases and J 6 bases; bases outside gene matches: 2. Germline V gives CDR1 KGHSH, CDR2 LQKENI. This CDR3 is built from 15 residues. This CDR3 is CASSPPSGGSNEQFF. CDR3 nucleotides: TGTGCCAGCTCACCACCTAGCGGGGGGTCCAATGAGCAGTTCTTC.

The rearrangement links TRBV7-3 to TRBJ2-5; 8 bases map to TRBD1. The trim removed 0 bases at V and 4 bases at J, leaving 4 bases unmatched. This CDR3 is built from 15 residues. Germline CDR1 is SGHTA and CDR2 is FQGTGA. The CDR3 nucleotides read TGTGCCAGCAGCTTAACGGACAGGGTAGGAGAGACCCAGTACTTC. It is translated as CASSLTDRVGETQYF.

V usage is TRBV10-3 and J usage is TRBJ2-5; D may be TRBD2 (5 bases). This CDR3 is 15 amino acids long. Trimming took off 2 bases at V and 2 bases at J, with 12 bases between the two ends. Germline values: CDR1 ENHRY, CDR2 SYGVKD. The CDR3 coding sequence is TGTGCCATCAGTGAGGCCCGGGGTGAGCAAGAGACCCAGTACTTC. This codes for CAISEARGEQETQYF.

The J gene is TRBJ2-7, the V gene TRBV7-9; D gene uncertain. Germline V CDR1 and CDR2: SEHNR, FQNEAQ (reference sequence). V was clipped by 5 bases and J by 7 bases, with 15 bases between them. This CDR3 has 13 amino acids. The CDR3 loop is CASSPQTFGEQYF. In DNA, the CDR3 is TGTGCCAGCAGCCCCCAGACTTTCGGGGAGCAGTACTTC.

J is TRBJ2-2 and V is TRBV19; D is possibly TRBD1 (7 bases). Germline V lookup: CDR1 LNHDA, CDR2 SQIVND (reference sequence). CDR3 length equals 15 residues. Trimming pared 5 bases from V and 8 bases from J, leaving 18 bases between. CDR3 sequence (DNA): TGTGCCAGTAGTTTCCGGGACAGAGGAGGGGGGGAGCTGTTTTTT. This gives the protein CASSFRDRGGGELFF.

The J gene is TRBJ2-5, the V gene TRBV28; D may be TRBD1 (6 bases). The CDR3 totals 15 residues. In germline, CDR1 is MDHEN, CDR2 SYDVKM. Trimming removed 0 bases at V and 1 base at J, with 9 bases between. The chain's CDR3 is CASSLWRTVQETQYF. CDR3 DNA: TGTGCCAGCAGTTTATGGCGGACAGTCCAAGAGACCCAGTACTTC.

This clone was seen a few times. The V gene is TRBV7-8, the J gene TRBJ1-2; D is unresolved. From germline, CDR1 is SGHVS and CDR2 FQNEAQ. The CDR3 is 12 amino acids. The V and J ends lost 3 bases and 4 bases respectively, with 6 bases between them. CDR3 in amino acids: CASSFNPYGYTF. CDR3 sequence (DNA): TGTGCCAGCAGCTTTAACCCCTATGGCTACACCTTC.

This chain joins TRBV11-2 and TRBJ2-3, with 7 bases fitting TRBD2. Germline V gene lookup returns CDR1 SGHAT and CDR2 FQNNGV. This CDR3 is 14 amino acids long. Trimming took 4 bases from V and 3 from J; bases not matched to a gene: 4. The CDR3 DNA is TGTGCCAGCAGCTCCTCGCGGGGGACAGATACGCAGTATTTT. It encodes CASSSSRGTDTQYF.

V usage is TRBV11-2 and J usage is TRBJ2-7, with D uncertain. Germline values: CDR1 SGHAT, CDR2 FQNNGV. V lost 4 bases and J lost 0, with 4 bases in between. CDR3 size: 12 residues. The CDR3 reads CASSWVSYEQYF. The CDR3 DNA follows: TGTGCCAGCAGCTGGGTCTCCTACGAGCAGTACTTC.

J is TRBJ1-5 and V is TRBV15, with D possibly being TRBD1 (5 bases). The V gene lost 3 bases and the J gene lost 0 bases, with 12 bases spanning the gap. The CDR3 consists of 16 residues. Germline CDR1 LNHNV, CDR2 YYDKDF (reference sequence). The DNA of the CDR3 is TGTGCCACCAGCAGGGGGCGGCGAAATAGCAATCAGCCCCAGCATTTT. It encodes CATSRGRRNSNQPQHF.

This chain links TRBV27 with TRBJ1-3; D uncertain. CDR3 size: 18 residues. V lost 0 bases and J 0 bases, leaving 15 bases between the germline ends. Germline CDR1 is MNHEY and CDR2 is SMNVEV (reference sequence). The CDR3: CASSLSPATAGSGNTIYF. CDR3 in DNA: TGTGCCAGCAGTTTATCTCCCGCTACCGCCGGCTCTGGAAACACCATATATTTT.

The rearrangement joins TRBV6-1 to TRBJ2-1; weak D call: TRBD1 (5 bases). This CDR3 is 14 amino acids long. The ends were cut back, 2 bases at V and 4 bases at J, with 9 bases in the middle. CDR1 is MNHNS and CDR2 is SASEGT in the germline V gene. CDR3 bases: TGTGCCAGCAGTGAAACAGGTATTTACAATGAGCAGTTCTTC. The encoded protein is CASSETGIYNEQFF.

The chain links TRBV28 to TRBJ2-7, with unresolved D. CDR1 and CDR2 (germline): MDHEN, SYDVKM. This CDR3 comprises 15 residues. Deletions cut 1 base from V and 13 bases from J, with 23 bases between. CDR3 sequence (DNA): TGTGCCAGCAGTTTATCAGTATCACCCGACCGCCGCTCATACTTC. Amino acid sequence: CASSLSVSPDRRSYF.

This clone was recorded once. V gene TRBV5-1 combines with J gene TRBJ1-2; 7 bases map to TRBD1. J gave up 7 bases and V 2 bases, and 5 bases lay outside the gene matches. Looked up from germline, CDR1 is SGHRS and CDR2 is YFSETQ. The CDR3 has 13 amino acids. CDR3 sequence (DNA): TGCGCCAGCAGCTTCGACAGGGAAGGTGGCTACACCTTC. Protein: CASSFDREGGYTF.